These 17 T cell receptor beta chains were sequenced from one sample in a study of T cell repertoires in cytomegalovirus infection. These TCRs' antigens remain unknown. TCRdb used MiXCR to reprocess the reads, holding one entry per CDR3 protein. The sample carries about 400,000 distinct CDR3 sequences, about 35% recorded once. Sequenced here: cultured PBMCs, sampled from culture after CMV antigen stimulation. The origin of the receptors is a human donor in good health (CMV status not recorded). Some clones in this sample may be carry-over from other donors' samples.

V usage is TRBV12-3 or TRBV12-4 and J usage is TRBJ2-3, with D unresolved. Trimming pared 6 bases from V and 6 bases from J, leaving 13 bases between. The CDR3 is 13 residues long. CDR3 loop: CASRINDADTQYF. As DNA, the CDR3 is TGTGCCAGCAGAATTAACGACGCCGATACGCAGTATTTT.

This clonotype occurred once. The DNA of the CDR3 is TGTGCCAGCAGGGTTGCGGGCGAGCAGTACTTC. This encodes CASRVAGEQYF. V and J are TRBV6-6 and TRBJ2-7, with D possibly matching TRBD2 (5 bases). The CDR3 runs 11 residues. The germline V and J ends were trimmed by 6 bases and 6 bases, with 9 bases remaining between them. CDR1 and CDR2 from the germline V gene are MNHNY and SVGAGI (reference sequence).

This clonotype was detected a few times. The V call is TRBV18, the J call TRBJ2-5, with D possibly TRBD1 on 6 matching bases. Trimming shortened V by 5 bases and J by 4 bases, and 14 bases separated the two germline ends. This CDR3 region has 14 residues. The germline gives CDR1 KGHSH, CDR2 LQKENI. The chain's CDR3 is CASSITGRAETQYF. DNA for the CDR3: TGTGCCAGCTCAATCACAGGGCGTGCAGAGACCCAGTACTTC. The entire variable domain, with the rest obtained from reference TRBV18 and TRBJ2-5, is as follows: NAGVMQNPRHLVRRRGQEARLRCSPMKGHSHVYWYRQLPEEGLKFMVYLQKENIIDESGMPKERFSAEFPKEGPSILRIQQVVRGDSAAYFCASSITGRAETQYFGPGTRLLVL.

The chain carries TRBV6-1 and TRBJ1-1; a weak D match, TRBD1 (6 bases). Germline lookup yields CDR1 MNHNS and CDR2 SASEGT. The germline V and J ends were trimmed by 1 base and 1 base, with 10 bases remaining between them. The CDR3 runs to 15 residues. The CDR3 loop reads CASSEEGRGNTEAFF. CDR3 coding DNA: TGTGCCAGCAGTGAAGAAGGCAGGGGGAACACTGAAGCTTTCTTT.

Ten or more counts support this clonotype. J is TRBJ2-1 and V is TRBV7-2, with 10 positions matching TRBD1. V shed 1 base, J shed 7 bases, and the junction held 7 bases outside the gene matches. Germline V gene lookup returns CDR1 SGHTA and CDR2 FQGNSA. The length of the CDR3 is 16 residues. In nucleotides, the CDR3 is TGTGCCAGCAGCTTAGGGGGACAGGGGCTGGGGAATGAGCAGTTCTTC. This translates into CASSLGGQGLGNEQFF. Using reference TRBV7-2 and TRBJ2-1 for the parts outside the CDR3, the full variable domain is GAGVSQSPSNKVTEKGKDVELRCDPISGHTALYWYRQSLGQGLEFLIYFQGNSAPDKSGLPSDRFSAERTGGSVSTLTIQRTQQEDSAVYLCASSLGGQGLGNEQFFGPGTRLTVL.

The rearrangement links TRBV10-1 to TRBJ2-1, with 8 nucleotides matching TRBD2. The CDR3 is 18 residues long. CDR1 WNHNN and CDR2 SYGVQD come from the germline V gene (reference sequence). J lost 0 bases, V lost 3 bases, and 10 bases had no gene match. CDR3 bases: TGCGCCAGCAGTGAAGGGTTCATGAGCGGGAGCTCCTACAATGAGCAGTTCTTC. It translates to CASSEGFMSGSSYNEQFF.

This clonotype was found many times. The CDR3 reads CASSLGGQGSDYGYTF. The CDR3, as DNA: TGTGCCAGCAGCTTAGGGGGACAGGGCTCGGACTATGGCTACACCTTC. The chain has TRBV7-2 and TRBJ1-2; 9 positions agree with TRBD1. The CDR3 spans 16 residues. The germline gives CDR1 SGHTA, CDR2 FQGNSA. Germline trimming cut 1 base from V and 3 bases from J; bases unmatched to any gene: 6. The variable domain in full, completed from reference TRBV7-2 and TRBJ1-2, reads GAGVSQSPSNKVTEKGKDVELRCDPISGHTALYWYRQSLGQGLEFLIYFQGNSAPDKSGLPSDRFSAERTGGSVSTLTIQRTQQEDSAVYLCASSLGGQGSDYGYTFGSGTRLTVV.

The rearrangement uses TRBV19 and TRBJ1-5, with 7 bases identical to TRBD1. The germline gives CDR1 LNHDA, CDR2 SQIVND (reference sequence). Trimming took 4 bases from V and 3 from J; bases not matched to a gene: 6. The CDR3 length is 15 residues. CDR3 DNA: TGTGCCAGTAGTAGGACCGGGACAGTCAATCAGCCCCAGCATTTT. Translation gives CASSRTGTVNQPQHF.

The rearrangement uses TRBV19 and TRBJ2-1; 7 bases line up with TRBD2. In germline, CDR1 is LNHDA, CDR2 SQIVND (reference sequence). This CDR3 is 15 amino acids long. The J segment lost 9 bases and the V segment lost 5 bases, leaving 13 bases of the junction unmatched. The CDR3 sequence is CASSLLAGARGEQFF. The CDR3 DNA reads TGTGCCAGTAGTCTCCTGGCGGGAGCCCGAGGTGAGCAGTTCTTC.

This clonotype turned up a few times. The gene calls are TRBV19 and TRBJ2-1; 9 nucleotides agree with TRBD2. This CDR3 region has 13 residues. V dropped 5 bases and J dropped 6; count of bases not matched to a gene: 2. Germline V gene sequence: CDR1 LNHDA, CDR2 SQIVND (reference sequence). CDR3 bases: TGTGCCAGTAGTGGGACTAGCAGCAATGAGCAGTTCTTC. Protein product: CASSGTSSNEQFF.

V usage is TRBV14 and J usage is TRBJ2-3, with D possibly matching TRBD2 (5 bases). CDR1 SGHDN and CDR2 FVKESK come from the germline V gene. The V end was cut by 0 bases, the J end by 7 bases, with 11 bases between. There are 14 residues in the CDR3. The chain's CDR3 is CASSQEVGENTQYF. In nucleotides, the CDR3 is TGTGCCAGCAGCCAAGAAGTGGGAGAGAATACGCAGTATTTT. The whole variable domain, filled in from reference TRBV14 and TRBJ2-3, reads EAGVTQFPSHSVIEKGQTVTLRCDPISGHDNLYWYRRVMGKEIKFLLHFVKESKQDESGMPNNRFLAERTGGTYSTLKVQPAELEDSGVYFCASSQEVGENTQYFGPGTRLTVL.

The table lists this clonotype with many counts. The chain recombines TRBV7-2 with TRBJ1-1, with 8 bases aligning to TRBD1. Looked up from germline, CDR1 is SGHTA and CDR2 is FQGNSA. The CDR3 extends over 14 amino acids. The junction had 4 bases not matched to a gene; V was cut back by 3 bases and J by 4 bases. For the CDR3, the DNA is TGTGCCAGCAGCTTGGACAGGGCCGTCACTGAAGCTTTCTTT. This sequence encodes CASSLDRAVTEAFF.

This clonotype was observed a handful of times. V and J are TRBV7-2 and TRBJ2-3, with 9 bases aligning to TRBD2. Germline assignment: CDR1 SGHTA and CDR2 FQGNSA. The CDR3 runs to 16 residues. Trimming cost V 0 bases and J 1 base; bases outside gene matches: 2. The CDR3 spells CASSLAASGGTDTQYF. CDR3 DNA sequence: TGTGCCAGCAGCTTAGCGGCTAGCGGGGGCACAGATACGCAGTATTTT.

In this sample, this clonotype turned up once. The genes are TRBV28 and TRBJ2-7; 10 nucleotides line up with TRBD1. The CDR3 consists of 17 residues. Trimming removed 7 bases from V and 4 bases from J; junction bases left unmatched: 16. CDR1 MDHEN and CDR2 SYDVKM come from the germline V gene. The CDR3 coding sequence is TGTGCCAGCACTGATAATCCGGGACAGGGGACACATTACGAGCAGTACTTC. This translates into CASTDNPGQGTHYEQYF.

V and J are TRBV7-9 and TRBJ2-1, with TRBD2 identical over 9 bases. CDR3 size: 15 residues. The germline V gene has CDR1 SEHNR and CDR2 FQNEAQ (reference sequence). V dropped 5 bases and J dropped 0; count of bases not matched to a gene: 2. The chain's CDR3 is CASSALAGSYNEQFF. The CDR3 DNA sequence: TGTGCCAGCAGCGCACTAGCGGGCTCCTACAATGAGCAGTTCTTC.

The chain recombines TRBV28 with TRBJ1-2, with D unclear. Germline V gene sequence: CDR1 MDHEN, CDR2 SYDVKM. Trimming cost V 3 bases and J 6 bases, with 11 bases left between them. The CDR3 has 13 amino acids. The CDR3: CASSLSEGNGYTF. The CDR3 DNA reads as TGTGCCAGCAGTTTGTCTGAGGGAAATGGCTACACCTTC.

This chain uses TRBV4-1 with TRBJ2-6, with D possibly being TRBD1 (6 bases). Between the trimmed V and J ends, which lost 1 base and 4 bases, there was a span of 17 bases. This CDR3 has 18 residues. Germline V lookup: CDR1 MGHRA, CDR2 YSYEKL. The DNA for the CDR3 is TGCGCCAGCAGCCAAGGCGGGCAGGGGTCAGCCGGGGCCAACGTCCTGACTTTC. The encoded protein is CASSQGGQGSAGANVLTF.